Each of the 30 T cell receptor beta chains below was sequenced from the same sample in a study of blood T cell repertoires in COVID-19. The protocol was immunoSEQ multiplex PCR, while the TCRdb copy is restricted to in-frame clones and leaves out a portion. This sample has 30,000 to 50,000 clones; roughly 80% occur once, and the top ten carry about 14%. Sequencing was performed on peripheral blood. Source of these receptors: a man aged 50 to 60 with active or convalescent COVID-19.

The chain employs TRBV6-5 and TRBJ2-7; 10 bases are shared with TRBD2. The ends lost 6 bases at V and 3 bases at J; junction bases unmatched: 5. Per germline, CDR1 MNHEY and CDR2 SVGAGI. The length of the CDR3 is 14 residues. The CDR3: CASRASGGYYEQYF. CDR3 bases: TGTGCCAGCAGAGCTAGCGGGGGTTACTACGAGCAGTACTTC.

This chain connects TRBV5-1 to TRBJ1-6, with D uncertain. V lost 0 bases to trimming and J lost 8 bases, with 12 bases between them. Germline V gives CDR1 SGHRS, CDR2 YFSETQ. CDR3 length equals 15 residues. Written as DNA, the CDR3 is TGCGCCAGCAGCTTGGGTGGGAGAGGGTATTCACCCCTCCACTTT. Its protein is CASSLGGRGYSPLHF. The complete variable domain, with remaining parts taken from reference TRBV5-1 and TRBJ1-6, reads KAGVTQTPRYLIKTRGQQVTLSCSPISGHRSVSWYQQTPGQGLQFLFEYFSETQRNKGNFPGRFSGRQFSNSRSEMNVSTLELGDSALYLCASSLGGRGYSPLHFGNGTRLTVT.

The chain combines TRBV6-6 with TRBJ2-2, with D unresolved. CDR1 and CDR2 (germline): MNHNY, SVGAGI (reference sequence). The CDR3 runs 14 residues. V lost 1 base to trimming and J lost 2 bases, with 5 bases between them. CDR3 in amino acids: CASSYYSNTGELFF. CDR3 nucleotides: TGTGCCAGCAGTTACTACAGCAACACCGGGGAGCTGTTTTTT.

This chain connects TRBV19 to TRBJ1-2, with TRBD1 matching 8 bases. The junction had 13 bases not matched to a gene; V was cut back by 5 bases and J by 5 bases. CDR1 and CDR2 from the germline V gene are LNHDA and SQIVND (reference sequence). This CDR3 is 16 amino acids long. The CDR3: CASSSRSTGDLYGYTF. CDR3 sequence (DNA): TGTGCCAGTAGTTCCCGATCGACAGGGGACCTTTATGGCTACACCTTC.

The J gene is TRBJ2-7, the V gene TRBV29-1; TRBD1 aligns across 8 bases. Germline CDR1 is SQVTM and CDR2 is ANQGSEA. Trimming cost V 2 bases and J 7 bases; bases outside gene matches: 13. This CDR3 has 15 residues. The chain's CDR3 is CSVEPWGQGAREQYF. The CDR3 coding sequence is TGCAGCGTTGAACCGTGGGGTCAGGGGGCCCGGGAGCAGTACTTC.

The V call is TRBV28, the J call TRBJ2-5, with 10 nucleotides matching TRBD2. Germline V gene lookup returns CDR1 MDHEN and CDR2 SYDVKM. The CDR3 consists of 18 residues. The V segment lost 5 bases and the J segment 9 bases; nucleotides outside the gene matches: 21. The CDR3 spells CASSTRLRSGGAGWPQYF. The CDR3 bases are TGTGCCAGCAGTACACGACTGAGGAGCGGGGGGGCCGGGTGGCCCCAGTACTTC.

The rearrangement uses TRBV11-2 and TRBJ2-3; TRBD1 matches 9 bases. V lost 5 bases and J lost 5; bases outside the gene matches: 8. Germline V gene lookup returns CDR1 SGHAT and CDR2 FQNNGV. This CDR3 has 15 residues. CDR3 bases: TGTGCCAGCAGCCAACAGGGGGCGCGAGGAGATACGCAGTATTTT. Its translation: CASSQQGARGDTQYF.

The CDR3 sequence: CASSSGTSGSYEQYF. The DNA of the CDR3 is TGTGCCAGCAGCTCGGGGACTAGCGGATCGTACGAGCAGTACTTC. The V call is TRBV7-9, the J call TRBJ2-7, with 11 bases lining up with TRBD2. The CDR3 has 15 residues. The trim removed 4 bases at V and 4 bases at J, leaving 6 bases unmatched. Germline assignment: CDR1 SEHNR and CDR2 FQNEAQ (reference sequence).

The chain recombines TRBV5-6 with TRBJ1-2, with D hard to call. In germline, CDR1 is SGHDT, CDR2 YYEEEE. CDR3 length equals 17 residues. Trimming left V 1 base short and J 4 bases short, with 20 bases between. The CDR3 protein is CASSLQFQVRTIYGYTF. The DNA of the CDR3 is TGTGCCAGCAGCTTGCAGTTCCAGGTCAGAACCATCTATGGCTACACCTTC.

V usage is TRBV5-8 and J usage is TRBJ2-2; 7 bases match TRBD1. After removal of 1 base from V and 4 bases from J, the junction contained 4 bases not matched to a gene. Germline CDR1 and CDR2: SGHTS and YDEGEE. The CDR3 length is 15 residues. CDR3 region: CASSLWAGGTGELFF. The CDR3 DNA follows: TGTGCCAGCAGCTTGTGGGCAGGGGGCACCGGGGAGCTGTTTTTT.

This sequence joins TRBV10-3 and TRBJ1-3, with unresolved D. The V gene's germline CDR1 is ENHRY and CDR2 SYGVKD. CDR3 length: 14 residues. The germline V and J ends were trimmed by 6 bases and 0 bases, with 9 bases remaining between them. The CDR3 nucleotides are TGTGCCATCAGGGAAGCGTTCTCTGGAAACACCATATATTTT. Residues: CAIREAFSGNTIYF.

The rearrangement links TRBV5-4 to TRBJ2-3; 7 positions match TRBD1. Trimming took 4 bases from V and 2 from J; bases not matched to a gene: 7. The CDR3 consists of 15 residues. The germline V gene encodes CDR1 SGHNT and CDR2 YYREEE (reference sequence). This chain's CDR3 is CASSPGQPFTDTQYF. CDR3 in DNA: TGTGCCAGCAGCCCGGGACAGCCCTTCACAGATACGCAGTATTTT.

This clone came up a few times. V and J are TRBV12-3 or TRBV12-4 and TRBJ1-1; 7 nucleotides agree with TRBD1. The CDR3 consists of 13 residues. J lost 8 bases, V lost 3 bases, and 6 bases had no gene match. The CDR3: CASSFRQGGEAFF. DNA for the CDR3: TGTGCCAGCAGTTTCCGGCAGGGGGGAGAAGCTTTCTTT.

The chain combines TRBV5-1 with TRBJ2-7, with D possibly matching TRBD2 (5 bases). The CDR3 totals 15 residues. CDR1 SGHRS and CDR2 YFSETQ come from the germline V gene. The V gene lost 0 bases and the J gene lost 5 bases, with 15 bases spanning the gap. The CDR3 sequence: CASSLDGEERNEQYF. In DNA form, the CDR3 reads TGCGCCAGCAGCTTGGACGGGGAAGAGAGGAACGAGCAGTACTTC.

This clone has more than one count but fewer than ten. The chain employs TRBV6-5 and TRBJ1-2; TRBD1 matches 8 bases. This CDR3 region has 15 residues. Germline V gene sequence: CDR1 MNHEY, CDR2 SVGAGI. The V and J ends lost 6 bases and 6 bases, in that order; junction bases with no gene match: 12. The CDR3 here is CASRDRESSGDGYTF. CDR3 coding DNA: TGTGCCAGCAGGGACAGGGAATCTTCAGGGGATGGCTACACCTTC.

The chain is built from TRBV5-4 and TRBJ2-3; D possibly corresponds to TRBD2 (6 bases). Trimming pared 1 base from V and 0 bases from J, leaving 9 bases between. This CDR3 comprises 15 residues. Germline CDR1 reads SGHNT; CDR2 reads YYREEE (reference sequence). CDR3 sequence reads: CASSLPGGSTDTQYF. DNA for the CDR3: TGTGCCAGCAGCTTGCCCGGGGGTAGCACAGATACGCAGTATTTT.

This clone turned up a few times. The CDR3 protein is CASSIAGGTNEQFF. CDR3 coding DNA: TGTGCCAGTAGTATAGCGGGGGGGACTAATGAGCAGTTCTTC. J is TRBJ2-1 and V is TRBV19; 8 bases line up with TRBD2. The CDR3 loop spans 14 amino acids. V was pared by 1 base and J by 7 bases, with 3 bases of the junction left unmatched. The V gene's germline CDR1 is LNHDA and CDR2 SQIVND (reference sequence).

The chain uses TRBV19 and TRBJ2-5, with D possibly TRBD1 on 5 matching bases. CDR3 length: 11 amino acids. The germline CDR1 and CDR2 sequences are LNHDA and SQIVND (reference sequence). V lost 6 bases and J 4 bases, leaving 6 bases between the germline ends. This chain's CDR3 is CASRQGETQYF. CDR3 bases: TGTGCCAGTAGGCAGGGAGAGACCCAGTACTTC.

J is TRBJ2-2 and V is TRBV5-1; 9 bases fit TRBD1. The V gene's germline CDR1 is SGHRS and CDR2 YFSETQ. The V gene end was trimmed by 4 bases and the J gene end by 6 bases; junction bases not matched to a gene: 7. This CDR3 spans 15 amino acids. The CDR3 DNA is TGCGCCAGCAGCATAGGGACAGGGAGAGCCGGGGAGCTGTTTTTT. It specifies CASSIGTGRAGELFF.

This clone appeared a single time. The CDR3 loop reads CASRPGQAWGNYGYTF. Here the CDR3 DNA reads TGTGCCAGCAGACCAGGACAGGCATGGGGGAACTATGGCTACACCTTC. The genes are TRBV27 and TRBJ1-2, with 7 bases aligning to TRBD1. After removal of 6 bases from V and 2 bases from J, the junction contained 12 bases not matched to a gene. The CDR3 runs to 16 residues. Germline CDR1 is MNHEY and CDR2 is SMNVEV (reference sequence).

This rearrangement joins TRBV19 to TRBJ1-3; possible D gene TRBD1, 6 bases. There are 18 residues in the CDR3. The V gene's germline CDR1 is LNHDA and CDR2 SQIVND (reference sequence). V lost 4 bases, J lost 0 bases, and 19 bases lay in between. CDR3 sequence: CASSKRQVNRLSGNTIYF. For the CDR3, the DNA is TGTGCCAGTAGTAAACGACAGGTAAATCGACTCTCTGGAAACACCATATATTTT.

The genes are TRBV6-2 or TRBV6-3 and TRBJ2-4; TRBD2 aligns across 7 bases. The junction had 6 bases not matched to a gene; V was cut back by 5 bases and J by 8 bases. The CDR3 runs 13 residues. Germline values: CDR1 MNHEY, CDR2 SVGEGT. DNA for the CDR3: TGTGCCAGCAGTAATAGCGGGTGGGACATTCAGTACTTC. Its translation is CASSNSGWDIQYF.

The chain joins TRBV7-2 to TRBJ1-1, with TRBD1 as a possible D gene (6 bases). CDR3 length equals 15 residues. Germline loops: CDR1 SGHTA, CDR2 FQGNSA. The V and J ends lost 2 bases and 0 bases respectively, with 10 bases between them. The CDR3 nucleotides are TGTGCCAGCAGCTTAAGACAGGCGATGAACACTGAAGCTTTCTTT. Translating gives CASSLRQAMNTEAFF. The full variable domain, in which reference TRBV7-2 and TRBJ1-1 provide the parts outside the CDR3, is GAGVSQSPSNKVTEKGKDVELRCDPISGHTALYWYRQSLGQGLEFLIYFQGNSAPDKSGLPSDRFSAERTGGSVSTLTIQRTQQEDSAVYLCASSLRQAMNTEAFFGQGTRLTVV.

In this sample, this clone turned up once. Compared with germline, one end of the junction differs, possibly owing to a read error. This sequence joins TRBV6-7 and TRBJ1-5, with no clear D. TRBV6-7 is reported as an ORF; its role is uncertain. The CDR3 is made up of 15 amino acids. Written as DNA, the CDR3 is TGTGCCAGCAGTTACCGGCAGGCTAGCATTCAGCCCCAGCATTTT. Its protein product is CASSYRQASIQPQHF.

The CDR3 spells CASSPTVAWANSPLHF. The CDR3 bases are TGTGCCAGCAGCCCAACGGTAGCGTGGGCCAATTCACCCCTCCACTTT. The V and J genes are TRBV14 and TRBJ1-6; D is unclear. V shed 4 bases and J shed 7 bases, with 17 bases lying between them. This CDR3 has 16 amino acids. CDR1 is SGHDN, CDR2 FVKESK, per germline.

The chain joins TRBV28 to TRBJ1-1; a weak D match, TRBD1 (5 bases). V was cut by 8 bases and J by 1 base, with 11 bases left in between. This CDR3 has 13 amino acids. Looked up from germline, CDR1 is MDHEN and CDR2 is SYDVKM. CDR3 in DNA: TGTGCCAGCTCCTACAGGACGAACACTGAAGCTTTCTTT. Its protein product is CASSYRTNTEAFF. The variable domain in full, completed from reference TRBV28 and TRBJ1-1, reads DVKVTQSSRYLVKRTGEKVFLECVQDMDHENMFWYRQDPGLGLRLIYFSYDVKMKEKGDIPEGYSVSREKKERFSLILESASTNQTSMYLCASSYRTNTEAFFGQGTRLTVV.

In its sample, this clone was seen once. The genes are TRBV5-1 and TRBJ2-7; 9 positions agree with TRBD1. The CDR3 loop spans 17 amino acids. The junction had 7 bases not matched to a gene; V was cut back by 0 bases and J by 0 bases. The germline V gene encodes CDR1 SGHRS and CDR2 YFSETQ. CDR3 nucleotides: TGCGCCAGCAGCTTGGGGGGACAGGGCCGGAGCTCCTACGAGCAGTACTTC. It encodes CASSLGGQGRSSYEQYF.

This chain links TRBV5-1 with TRBJ2-1; D is unclear. The CDR3 extends over 12 amino acids. CDR1 and CDR2 (germline): SGHRS, YFSETQ. The V and J ends lost 1 base and 7 bases respectively, with 6 bases between them. The DNA of the CDR3 is TGCGCCAGCAGCTTGCTCCTGAATGAGCAGTTCTTC. This encodes CASSLLLNEQFF.

The chain is built from TRBV7-9 and TRBJ2-2; 15 positions match TRBD2. Per the germline V gene, CDR1 is SEHNR and CDR2 is FQNEAQ (reference sequence). With 5 bases clipped from V and 3 bases from J, the junction kept 7 bases outside the gene matches. The CDR3 extends over 18 amino acids. In nucleotides, the CDR3 is TGTGCCAGCAGCGTAAGGACTAGCGGGGGGGCCGACACCGGGGAGCTGTTTTTT. Translated: CASSVRTSGGADTGELFF.

The rearrangement uses TRBV6-5 and TRBJ1-5, with TRBD1 as a possible D gene (5 bases). Trimming shortened V by 5 bases and J by 4 bases, and 12 bases separated the two germline ends. The V gene's germline CDR1 is MNHEY and CDR2 SVGAGI. The length of the CDR3 is 14 residues. Here the CDR3 reads CASSPRQRNQPQHF. The CDR3 nucleotides read TGTGCCAGCAGTCCCCGACAGCGTAATCAGCCCCAGCATTTT.